This T cell receptor beta chain stems from a study of blood T cells in healthy people across ages. Study-wide points: Long-lived donors carried more naive CD4+ cells and greater diversity than aged donors. Age showed a roughly linear inverse relationship with TCR beta diversity per million T cells.

With 6 bases removed from V and 0 bases from J, the gap between germline ends came to 15 bases. Germline V gives CDR1 SGHTA, CDR2 FQGNSA. The CDR3 spans 15 residues. PCR was performed a second time for about 7 to 12 cycles using a sample-barcoded 5' primer and a J-beta primer mix. TCRdb analysed the 5' RACE reads with MiXCR anew, one entry per CDR3 protein. The sample has 1.5 million to 2 million distinct CDR3 sequences; over 25% are singletons. This clonotype was detected only a few times. Its antigen is currently unknown. This clonotype was obtained from a woman aged 25 to 39 in good health. Sequenced material: blood. The V gene is TRBV7-2, the J gene TRBJ2-7; TRBD1 might be the D (5 bases). The CDR3 DNA reads TGTGCCAGCAGGGGCGTTAGGGGAACCTCCTACGAGCAGTACTTC. Encoded protein: CASRGVRGTSYEQYF.